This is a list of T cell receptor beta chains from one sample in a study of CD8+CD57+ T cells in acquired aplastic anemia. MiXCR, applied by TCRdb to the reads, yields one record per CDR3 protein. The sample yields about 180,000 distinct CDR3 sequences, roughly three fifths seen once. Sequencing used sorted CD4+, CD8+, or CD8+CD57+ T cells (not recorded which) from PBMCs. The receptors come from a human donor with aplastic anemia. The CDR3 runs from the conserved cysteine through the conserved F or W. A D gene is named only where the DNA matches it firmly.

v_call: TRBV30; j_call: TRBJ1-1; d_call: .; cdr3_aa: CAWSVTQGIEAFF
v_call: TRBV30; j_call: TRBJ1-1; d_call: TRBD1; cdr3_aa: CAWSLTGMDTEAFF
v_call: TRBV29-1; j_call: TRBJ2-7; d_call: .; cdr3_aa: CSVEGRPYEQYF
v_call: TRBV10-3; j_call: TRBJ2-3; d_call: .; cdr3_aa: CAISDRANTDTQYF
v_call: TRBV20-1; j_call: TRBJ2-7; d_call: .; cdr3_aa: CSASSAGFAYEQYF
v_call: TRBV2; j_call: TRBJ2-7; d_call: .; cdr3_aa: CASDRGEEQYF
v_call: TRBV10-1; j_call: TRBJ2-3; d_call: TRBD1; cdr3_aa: CATRGTGSPDTQYF
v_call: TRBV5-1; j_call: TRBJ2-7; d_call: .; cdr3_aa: CASSFAEGRQYF
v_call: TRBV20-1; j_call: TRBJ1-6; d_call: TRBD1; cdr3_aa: CSATTGAFSPLHF
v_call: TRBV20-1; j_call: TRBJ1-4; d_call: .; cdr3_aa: CSAPSGTTNEKLFF
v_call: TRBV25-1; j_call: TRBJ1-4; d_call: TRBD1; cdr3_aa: CASSRTGGSEKLFF
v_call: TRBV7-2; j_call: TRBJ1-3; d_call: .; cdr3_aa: CASSLSGSSGSTIYF
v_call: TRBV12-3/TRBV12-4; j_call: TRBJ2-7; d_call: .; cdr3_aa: CASSAGTASFYEQYF
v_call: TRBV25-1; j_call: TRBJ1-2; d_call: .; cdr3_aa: CASSQSNNYGYTF
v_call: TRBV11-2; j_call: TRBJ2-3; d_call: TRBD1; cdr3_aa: CASSLPGTGTTDTQYF
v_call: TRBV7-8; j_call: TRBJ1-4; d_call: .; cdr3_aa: CASSLEGGLDEKLFF
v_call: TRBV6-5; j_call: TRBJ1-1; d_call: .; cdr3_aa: CASSYSRSGYAEAFF
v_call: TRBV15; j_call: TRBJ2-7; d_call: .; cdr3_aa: CATSTNHRNPYEQYF
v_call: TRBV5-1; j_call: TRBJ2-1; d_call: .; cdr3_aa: CASSLIYGEQFF
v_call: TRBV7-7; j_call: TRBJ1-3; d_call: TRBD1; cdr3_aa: CASSLETGPGNTIYF
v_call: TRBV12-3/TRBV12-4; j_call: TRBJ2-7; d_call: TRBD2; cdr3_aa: CASSLGAGRDFYVQYF
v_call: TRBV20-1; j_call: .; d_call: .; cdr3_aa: CSARDKARYSSGLMADTQYF
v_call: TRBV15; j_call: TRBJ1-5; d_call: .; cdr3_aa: CATGRGRGSNQPQRF
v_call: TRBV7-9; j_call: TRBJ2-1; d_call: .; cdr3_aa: CASSTAGSGGYNEQFF
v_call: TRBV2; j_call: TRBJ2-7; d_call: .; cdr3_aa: CASAEWTGTYEQYF
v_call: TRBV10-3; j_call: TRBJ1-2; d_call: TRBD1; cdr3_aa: CAISAGQGADGYTF
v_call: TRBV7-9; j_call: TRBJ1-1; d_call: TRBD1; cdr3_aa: CASSPGQGYGSTEAFF
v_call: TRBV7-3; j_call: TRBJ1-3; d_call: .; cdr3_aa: CASSFGDSRSGNTIYF
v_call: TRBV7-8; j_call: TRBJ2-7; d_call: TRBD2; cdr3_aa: CASSLVAGGRISYYEQYF
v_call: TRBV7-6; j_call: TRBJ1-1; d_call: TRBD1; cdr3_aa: CASSPITTTGGEEEEAFF
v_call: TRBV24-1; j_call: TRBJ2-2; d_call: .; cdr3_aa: CATSDDTGELFF
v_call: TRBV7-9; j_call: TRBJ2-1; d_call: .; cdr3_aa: CASSAARAGEQFF
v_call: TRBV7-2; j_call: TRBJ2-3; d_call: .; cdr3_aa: CATSDRTSSGTDTQYF
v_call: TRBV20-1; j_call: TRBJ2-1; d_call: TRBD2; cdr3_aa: CSARGLAGLEQFF
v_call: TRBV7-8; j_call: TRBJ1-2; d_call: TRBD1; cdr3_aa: CASTDRETNYGYTF
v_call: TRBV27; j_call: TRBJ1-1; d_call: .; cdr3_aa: CASSLARNTEAFF
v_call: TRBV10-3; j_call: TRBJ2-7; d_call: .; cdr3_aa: CAIRGQSRLPYEQYF
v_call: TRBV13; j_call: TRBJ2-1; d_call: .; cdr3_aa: CASSRREQFF
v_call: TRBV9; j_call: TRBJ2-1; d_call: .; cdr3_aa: CASSPRDTRNEQFF
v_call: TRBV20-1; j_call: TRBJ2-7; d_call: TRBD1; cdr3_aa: CSATGTGGTYEQYF
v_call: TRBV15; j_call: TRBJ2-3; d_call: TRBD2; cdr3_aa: CATSSDPGLAGEGLVDTQYF
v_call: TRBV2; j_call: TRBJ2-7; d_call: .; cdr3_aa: CASSVDGGGTYEQYF
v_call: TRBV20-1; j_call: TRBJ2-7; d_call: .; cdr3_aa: CSALVPQGFYEQYF
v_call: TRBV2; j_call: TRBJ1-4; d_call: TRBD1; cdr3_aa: CASSEQGTAYNEKLFF
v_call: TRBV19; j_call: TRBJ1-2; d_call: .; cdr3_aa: CASSIAWGDDYGYTF
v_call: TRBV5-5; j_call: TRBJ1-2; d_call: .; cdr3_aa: CASSHCFGGTNYGYTF
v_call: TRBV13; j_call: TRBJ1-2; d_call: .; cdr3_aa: CASSLALGQLPGGYTF
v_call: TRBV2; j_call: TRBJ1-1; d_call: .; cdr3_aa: CASSERELTEAFF